Here is one TCR beta chain with its context. Its cognate antigen is unknown. These data are taken from a study of memory B cells and T cells in multiple sclerosis. Study-level results: Clone-set sizes differed between compartments, so shared clonotype counts needed normalization.

TCRdb keeps only in-frame clones here, not all; method: immunoSEQ multiplex PCR. The sample carries around 14,000 clones, about 70% recorded once. Germline CDR1 is SQVTM and CDR2 is ANQGSEA. Trimming cost V 7 bases and J 5 bases, with 11 bases left between them. CDR3 length equals 11 residues. Sequencing was carried out using memory (CD45RO+) CD4+ T cells from blood. The TCR comes from a human donor with multiple sclerosis. The rearrangement uses TRBV29-1 and TRBJ2-5; weak D call: TRBD2 (5 bases). In DNA, the CDR3 is TGCAGCGGGACCCCGGGGGAGACCCAGTACTTC. Its protein is CSGTPGETQYF.